Listed below are T cell receptor beta chains from one sample, sequenced in a study of shared clonotypes between healthy human individuals. The repertoire was sequenced with immunoSEQ multiplex PCR; TCRdb's copy has only in-frame clones and lacks some. The table includes about 600,000 clones, about 97% detected once. Input material: naive CD4+ T cells sorted from blood. These receptors were collected from a woman aged 30 to 39 in good health. Each CDR3 is given with its conserved first and last residue. Fields, in order: clone size, D gene, J gene, V gene, CDR3 DNA, CDR3 protein. The D gene is left open where the match is weak. Clone size is shown for a subset of rows, as once, few, many or a class of expanded clone.

-	-	TRBJ2-7	TRBV20-1	TGCAGTGCTAGACCGGGGGTCGAGCAGTACTTC	CSARPGVEQYF
-	TRBD1	TRBJ2-2	TRBV27	TGTGCCAGCAGTCCGCGGGACAGGGGCGGCACCGGGGAGCTGTTTTTT	CASSPRDRGGTGELFF
-	-	TRBJ2-5	TRBV6-6	TGTGCCAGCAGTAAACAGGGCTCCGGGGAGACCCAGTACTTC	CASSKQGSGETQYF
-	-	TRBJ2-2	TRBV14	TGTGCCAGCAGCCTCTCAGGTTTCCCCGGGGAGCTGTTTTTT	CASSLSGFPGELFF
-	TRBD1	TRBJ2-1	TRBV4-1	TGCGCCAGCAGCCGCTCAAAGGACAGGGGAACGTACAATGAGCAGTTCTTC	CASSRSKDRGTYNEQFF
-	-	TRBJ1-4	TRBV18	TGTGCCAGCTCATCGACGGCAACTAATGAAAAACTGTTTTTT	CASSSTATNEKLFF
-	-	TRBJ2-3	TRBV5-1	TGCGCCAGCAGCTTGCAAGAGACAGATACGCAGTATTTT	CASSLQETDTQYF
-	-	TRBJ2-1	TRBV27	TGTGCCAGCAGTATCAGAGTGAGCTCCTACAATGAGCAGTTCTTC	CASSIRVSSYNEQFF
-	-	TRBJ2-6	TRBV19	TGTGCCAGTAGTTCCATGTTCAGGGCTGGGGCCAACGTCCTGACTTTC	CASSSMFRAGANVLTF
once	-	TRBJ1-1	TRBV18	TGTGCCAGCTCACCAGCAGTGAACACTGAAGCTTTCTTT	CASSPAVNTEAFF
-	-	TRBJ2-3	TRBV20-1	TGCAGTGCCCACACAGATACGCAGTATTTT	CSAHTDTQYF
-	-	TRBJ2-7	TRBV7-2	TGTGCCAGCAGCTTAGGGACAGAAAATACTTTCTACGAGCAGTACTTC	CASSLGTENTFYEQYF
-	-	TRBJ2-2	TRBV12-1	TGTGCCAGCAGCCCGAACACCGGGGAGCTGTTTTTT	CASSPNTGELFF
-	-	TRBJ1-5	TRBV6-5	TGTGCCAGCAGTTACCCGGGCGCCAATCAGCCCCAGCATTTT	CASSYPGANQPQHF
-	TRBD2	TRBJ2-1	TRBV27	TGTGCCAGTCATAATCCTGGCGGGAGTTACAATGAGCAGTTCTTC	CASHNPGGSYNEQFF
-	-	TRBJ2-3	TRBV7-9	TGTGCCAGCAGCTTGACCCCCACAGATACGCAGTATTTT	CASSLTPTDTQYF
-	-	TRBJ1-4	TRBV5-1	TGCGCCAGTTCCCGGGATTCTATAAAGGAAAAACTGTTTTTT	CASSRDSIKEKLFF
-	-	TRBJ1-1	TRBV5-1	TGCGCCAGCAGCAACGCGGACACTGAAGCTTTCTTT	CASSNADTEAFF
-	-	TRBJ1-4	TRBV5-6	TGTGCCAGCAGCTTGGTTGGGTCTGCAACTAATGAAAAACTGTTTTTT	CASSLVGSATNEKLFF
-	-	TRBJ1-5	TRBV27	TGTGCCAGCCCCAGTCAGAGGTATCGGCAGCCCCAGCATTTT	CASPSQRYRQPQHF
-	-	TRBJ1-4	TRBV27	TGTGCCAGCAGGTCTACAGGGTCGACTAATGAAAAACTGTTTTTT	CASRSTGSTNEKLFF
once	-	TRBJ1-4	TRBV5-1	TGCGCCAGCAGCTTGGACCGGGCTATCGAGGGAAAACTGTTTTTT	CASSLDRAIEGKLFF
-	TRBD2	TRBJ2-2	TRBV4-2	TGTGCCAGCACTTCCGGGACTAGCGGGTCCCCTGTGTCCGGGGAGCTGTTTTTT	CASTSGTSGSPVSGELFF
once	-	TRBJ2-7	TRBV5-6	TGTGCCAGCAGCTTGGAGCTGGCGGGCATACTCTACGAGCAGTACTTC	CASSLELAGILYEQYF
-	-	TRBJ1-2	TRBV5-6	TGTGCCAGCAGCCGGAGTGGGGACTATGGCTACACCTTC	CASSRSGDYGYTF
-	-	TRBJ2-1	TRBV18	TGTGCCAGCTCACCCTCTTTCACCCTCTTCGATGAGCAGTTCTTC	CASSPSFTLFDEQFF
-	TRBD2	TRBJ2-3	TRBV7-3	TGTGCCAGCAGCTTAAGGGCGGGAGGGACCACAGATACGCAGTATTTT	CASSLRAGGTTDTQYF
-	-	TRBJ1-2	TRBV28	TGTGCCAGCACCCCAGGGGACGGAATTAACTATGGCTACACCTTC	CASTPGDGINYGYTF
-	-	TRBJ1-2	TRBV6-5	TGTGCCAGCAGTAAAACCGGACGGCCGAACTATGGCTACACCTTC	CASSKTGRPNYGYTF
-	-	TRBJ2-2	TRBV30	TGTGCCTGGGCGACCGGAAACACCGGGGAGCTGTTTTTT	CAWATGNTGELFF
-	-	TRBJ1-1	TRBV7-3	TGTGCCAGCAGCTTAGCTGACAGCACTGAAGCTTTCTTT	CASSLADSTEAFF
-	TRBD2	TRBJ2-1	TRBV5-6	TGTGCCAGCAGCTTAGCGGGAGGGCCGAATGAGCAGTTCTTC	CASSLAGGPNEQFF
-	-	TRBJ2-7	TRBV7-1	TGTGCCAGCAGCTTAGTTGTCGGCGGGCAGTACTTC	CASSLVVGGQYF
-	TRBD1	TRBJ1-5	TRBV28	TGTGCCAGCAGTCGAATCCGGACAGGGCCGTGGTTTAATCAGCCCCAGCATTTT	CASSRIRTGPWFNQPQHF
-	-	TRBJ2-3	TRBV18	TGTGCCAGCTCACCCCTTGCCGTCCAGGGAGGAGATACGCAGTATTTT	CASSPLAVQGGDTQYF
-	TRBD1	TRBJ1-6	TRBV19	TGTGCCAGTAGTAAAAGGGACAGAAATTCACCCCTCCACTTT	CASSKRDRNSPLHF
-	-	TRBJ2-6	TRBV18	TGTGCCAGCTCACCACCTTTCTCTGGGGCCAACGTCCTGACTTTC	CASSPPFSGANVLTF